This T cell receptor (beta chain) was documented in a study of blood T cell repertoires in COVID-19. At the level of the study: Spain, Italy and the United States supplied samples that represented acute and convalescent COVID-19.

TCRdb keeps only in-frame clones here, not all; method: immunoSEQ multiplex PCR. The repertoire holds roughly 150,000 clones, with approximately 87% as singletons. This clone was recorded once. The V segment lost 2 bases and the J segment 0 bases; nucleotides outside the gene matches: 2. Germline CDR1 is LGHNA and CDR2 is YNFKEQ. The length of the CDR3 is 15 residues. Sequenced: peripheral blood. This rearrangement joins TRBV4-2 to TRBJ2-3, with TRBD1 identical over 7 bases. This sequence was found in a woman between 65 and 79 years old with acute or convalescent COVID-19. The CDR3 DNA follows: TGTGCCAGCAGCCAACCGGGACAGAGCACAGATACGCAGTATTTT. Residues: CASSQPGQSTDTQYF.